Listed below are T cell receptor beta chains from one sample, sequenced in a study of regulatory T cells in long-lasting Graves disease. TCRdb used MiXCR to reprocess the multiplex PCR reads, holding one entry per CDR3 protein. The sample includes about 530,000 distinct CDR3 sequences, 15% to 20% of them seen just once. The sample was also linked to a second study, of T cells in Graves' hyperthyroidism and ophthalmopathy.

The sample was peripheral blood mononuclear cells (PBMCs), taken at new diagnosis, from a patient treated with antithyroid drugs. The receptor set was obtained from a woman aged 35-60 years with Graves disease. The CDR3 runs from the conserved cysteine through the conserved F or W. D genes are given only for firm matches. Not all rows give a size; the values are once, few, many and, for expanded clones, a class.

j_gene,abundance,d_gene,v_gene,CDR3aa,CDR3nt
TRBJ2-7,many,-,TRBV12-3/TRBV12-4,CASSLWGGNEQYF,TGTGCCAGCAGTCTATGGGGAGGAAACGAGCAGTACTTC
TRBJ1-4,few,TRBD1,TRBV20-1,CSAAEQGALATNEKLFF,TGCAGTGCTGCGGAACAGGGGGCCCTTGCAACTAATGAAAAACTGTTTTTT
TRBJ1-2,few,-,TRBV7-9,CASSLVGGFNYGYTF,TGTGCCAGCAGCTTAGTAGGGGGATTTAACTATGGCTACACCTTC
TRBJ2-3,-,-,TRBV15,CATSTDGRGIPDTQYF,TGTGCCACCAGCACCGATGGAAGGGGGATCCCAGATACGCAGTATTTT
TRBJ1-2,many,-,TRBV3-1,CASSQTQNYGYTF,TGTGCCAGCAGCCAAACACAGAACTATGGCTACACCTTC
TRBJ1-2,-,-,TRBV4-1,CASSPGEALVYGYTF,TGCGCCAGCAGCCCCGGCGAGGCGCTTGTCTATGGCTACACCTTC
TRBJ1-5,many,TRBD1,TRBV28,CASSLGVGQFNQPQHF,TGTGCCAGCAGTTTAGGGGTGGGACAGTTTAATCAGCCCCAGCATTTT
TRBJ1-2,few,-,TRBV30,CAWIMGFGYGYTF,TGTGCCTGGATTATGGGGTTTGGATATGGCTACACCTTC
TRBJ1-2,few,-,TRBV15,CATSTRTAAYGYTF,TGTGCCACCAGCACCAGGACGGCAGCCTATGGCTACACCTTC
TRBJ2-2,-,-,TRBV28,CASGPAGGGGTGELFF,TGTGCCAGCGGCCCGGCCGGAGGGGGCGGTACCGGGGAGCTGTTTTTT
TRBJ2-1,-,-,TRBV6-1,CASRLLGYTYNEQFF,TGTGCCAGCAGGCTCCTAGGCTACACCTACAATGAGCAGTTCTTC
TRBJ1-1,many,-,TRBV28,CASHFRLTGMNTEAFF,TGTGCCAGCCACTTTCGACTGACAGGAATGAACACTGAAGCTTTCTTT
TRBJ1-6,many,-,TRBV5-1,CASSQDQTSPLHF,TGCGCCAGCAGCCAGGACCAGACATCACCCCTCCACTTT
TRBJ2-5,many,TRBD2,TRBV20-1,CSARTSGGALQETQYF,TGCAGTGCTAGGACTAGCGGGGGGGCCCTCCAAGAGACCCAGTACTTC
TRBJ1-5,many,-,TRBV12-3/TRBV12-4,CASTSQENFDQPQHF,TGTGCCAGCACCTCCCAGGAAAACTTTGATCAGCCCCAGCATTTT
TRBJ2-5,many,TRBD2,TRBV7-9,CASSRASGGSQETQYF,TGTGCCAGCAGCAGAGCTAGCGGGGGATCTCAAGAGACCCAGTACTTC
TRBJ2-1,many,-,TRBV11-2,CASSLEGHPGGEQFF,TGTGCCAGCAGCTTAGAGGGACACCCAGGAGGTGAGCAGTTCTTC
TRBJ2-5,few,TRBD1,TRBV28,CASSTRQGWETQYF,TGTGCCAGCAGCACCCGACAGGGATGGGAGACCCAGTACTTC
TRBJ2-5,-,-,TRBV7-2,CASSLAGGQQGETQYF,TGTGCCAGCAGCTTAGCGGGGGGGCAGCAGGGAGAGACCCAGTACTTC